The entry that follows covers one T cell receptor (beta chain) sequence. No cognate antigen has been identified for it. No much larger clone exists at a distance of one base, and base qualities are not known. This sample was included in a study of T cells after yellow fever vaccination (dated by TCRdb to about 2019). General notes on the study: The SMART-Seq v4 Ultra Low Input RNA kit was used to prepare libraries from fractions with low cell numbers. To follow T-cell clones before and after both primary and booster YFV17D yellow fever vaccination, bulk TCR alpha and beta repertoires underwent longitudinal sequencing. Blood was collected at multiple timepoints before and after primary and secondary immunization, and bulk PBMC replicates and cell subsets were isolated. Two healthy male donors, one aged 18 to 30 and one aged 30 to 40 years, made up the cohort. Study-wide findings and limitations: A small fraction of clonotypes showed up in both the CD4 and CD8 compartments, probably as a result of convergent recombination. The secondary T-cell response was weaker than the primary response but faster, peaking on day 5 instead of day 15. The study included only two donors, which limits how far the findings can be generalized. After the booster, most clones that had expanded after primary vaccination were detected again (roughly 95% of CD4 and around nine tenths of CD8), suggesting broad maintenance of memory. FACS-sorted repertoires could contain abundant contaminating clonotypes from the bulk population, so computational filtering was required.

V is pared back by 1 base and J by 10 bases, with 14 bases lying between the germline termini. Based on the germline V gene, the CDR1 and CDR2 sequences are MGHRA and YSYEKL. The CDR3, cysteine through phenylalanine, is 14 amino acids long. Only the CDR3 DNA is retained, 42 bases long and in frame from the first base. Sequenced on an Illumina NovaSeq 6000. TCR cDNA was synthesized by 5'RACE template switching, which introduced a universal primer site and unique molecular identifiers. Priming for cDNA synthesis came from both the TCR alpha and TCR beta constant segments. Two PCR steps were used to amplify libraries, with sample barcodes and sequencing adapters being added in the second step. Libraries were sequenced on Illumina HiSeq 2500 (2x100 bp) or NovaSeq (2x150 bp). From the authors' description of their analysis: Reads were demultiplexed and collapsed into UMI consensus sequences with MIGEC, and V(D)J alignment was performed with MiXCR. Using edgeR on replicate PBMC samples, clonotypes were called vaccine-responding if FDR was below 0.01 and the log2 fold change was above 5 up to day 15. Bulk clonotypes were assigned CD4 or CD8 identity according to which sequenced CD4 or CD8 repertoire held them at higher abundance. Through fastp at Q25 and MiXCR, TCRdb rebuilt clones from the public reads, retaining in-frame beta chains. Identical CDR3 protein sequences are pooled into one entry, listed with their most common genes and DNA. These V and J calls originate from TCRdb's pipeline instead of the authors' own analysis. The sample profile shows 150,000 to 200,000 distinct CDR3 sequences; about 11% of them were found once. In total, the top ten clones hold about 40% of the sample.

Sample treatment or condition, as interpreted from the label and publication: live attenuated yellow fever vaccine strain. PBMCs were isolated from peripheral blood using a standard Ficoll-Paque protocol. Dynabeads CD4 and CD8 positive selection kits were used to isolate CD4 and CD8 T-cell fractions. TriZol was used to extract RNA from bulk PBMCs, CD4 and CD8 fractions, and dextramer-positive and dextramer-negative fractions. The V gene is TRBV4-1 and the J gene is TRBJ2-1, with no confident D gene call. The receptor was isolated from a man aged 18 to 29 who received the YFV17D yellow fever vaccine. The sample here was CD8+ T cells sorted from PBMCs, taken 15 days after the yellow fever booster vaccination. The CDR3 protein is CASSQGRPGTEQFF. The sequenced DNA is TGCGCCAGCAGCCAAGGGCGGCCAGGTACCGAGCAGTTCTTC.